This is a list of T cell receptor beta chains from one sample in a study of blood T cells in healthy people across ages. Each CDR3 protein gets one entry after TCRdb re-called the 5' RACE reads with MiXCR. The table has over 700,000 distinct CDR3 sequences, about 55% seen once; the top ten hold approximately 40%. Sequences were obtained from blood. Receptors originate from a man of 80 years or more in good health. CDR3s include the opening cysteine and the closing phenylalanine or tryptophan. The order of the fields is clone size, J gene, D gene, V gene, CDR3 DNA, CDR3 protein. The D gene is left open where the match is weak. The size of a clone is reported for some rows only, either as once, few or many, or as a class for expanded clones.

clone_size: NA; j_call: TRBJ2-1; d_call: TRBD2; v_call: TRBV12-3/TRBV12-4; cdr3_nt: TGTGCCAGCAGGATTAGCGGGAGTAGTGCCTACAATGAGCAGTTCTTC; cdr3_aa: CASRISGSSAYNEQFF
clone_size: NA; j_call: TRBJ1-6; d_call: TRBD1; v_call: TRBV6-5; cdr3_nt: TGTGCCAGCAGTCTGGGACAGGGAATACGCTCACCCCCCCACTTT; cdr3_aa: CASSLGQGIRSPPHF
clone_size: NA; j_call: TRBJ2-1; d_call: TRBD2; v_call: TRBV27; cdr3_nt: TGTGCCAGCACCTATAGCGGGTACCTCGACTACAATGAGCAGTTCTTC; cdr3_aa: CASTYSGYLDYNEQFF
clone_size: NA; j_call: TRBJ2-4; d_call: NA; v_call: TRBV28; cdr3_nt: TGTGCCAGCAGTTCCCCTGGGGTCCGAGGAGAGCAGTACTTC; cdr3_aa: CASSSPGVRGEQYF
clone_size: NA; j_call: TRBJ2-1; d_call: TRBD2; v_call: TRBV12-3/TRBV12-4; cdr3_nt: TGTGCCAGCAGTCCACAGCGGGAGGTGGACAATGAGCAGTTCTTC; cdr3_aa: CASSPQREVDNEQFF
clone_size: few; j_call: TRBJ2-6; d_call: TRBD2; v_call: TRBV27; cdr3_nt: TGTGCCAGCAGTTTATATCTGGCGGGAGTCGAAGCTCCAAGCTCTGGGGCCAACGTCCTGACTTTC; cdr3_aa: CASSLYLAGVEAPSSGANVLTF
clone_size: once; j_call: TRBJ1-2; d_call: NA; v_call: TRBV9; cdr3_nt: TGTGCCAGCAGCGGGAGGATGCAGGGATCTAGACTCTACGGCTACACCTTC; cdr3_aa: CASSGRMQGSRLYGYTF
clone_size: once; j_call: TRBJ2-1; d_call: TRBD2; v_call: TRBV11-2; cdr3_nt: TGTGCCAGCAGCTCCCTTAGCGGGAGGGGTTCCTACAATGAGCAGTTCTTC; cdr3_aa: CASSSLSGRGSYNEQFF
clone_size: NA; j_call: TRBJ2-1; d_call: NA; v_call: TRBV20-1; cdr3_nt: TGCAGTGCTATTTCCCCCCTCGGGTGGAATGAGCAGTTCTTC; cdr3_aa: CSAISPLGWNEQFF
clone_size: NA; j_call: TRBJ2-5; d_call: NA; v_call: TRBV4-1; cdr3_nt: TGCGCCAGCAGCACAGGGATCAGAGAGACCCAGTACTTC; cdr3_aa: CASSTGIRETQYF
clone_size: NA; j_call: TRBJ2-7; d_call: NA; v_call: TRBV11-2; cdr3_nt: TGTGCCAGCAGCAACAGGGACGACGAGCAGTACTTC; cdr3_aa: CASSNRDDEQYF
clone_size: once; j_call: TRBJ1-2; d_call: NA; v_call: TRBV20-1; cdr3_nt: TGCAGTGCTAGAGGACCGAAGTCTCCGGGCTACACCTTC; cdr3_aa: CSARGPKSPGYTF
clone_size: NA; j_call: TRBJ2-6; d_call: NA; v_call: TRBV27; cdr3_nt: TGTGCCAGCACCGAACTTGGTGTTGGGGCCAACGTCCTGACTTTC; cdr3_aa: CASTELGVGANVLTF
clone_size: few; j_call: TRBJ2-7; d_call: NA; v_call: TRBV7-9; cdr3_nt: TGTGCCAGCAGCTTAGAGCCCAATGTAGCTCCCTACGAGCAGTACTTC; cdr3_aa: CASSLEPNVAPYEQYF
clone_size: NA; j_call: TRBJ2-1; d_call: NA; v_call: TRBV2; cdr3_nt: TGTGCCAGCAGCGGGACTCGTAATGAGCAGTTCTTC; cdr3_aa: CASSGTRNEQFF
clone_size: NA; j_call: TRBJ2-3; d_call: TRBD2; v_call: TRBV27; cdr3_nt: TGTGCCAGCAGTCTTCTACCGGGACTAGCCGCAGATACGCAGTATTTT; cdr3_aa: CASSLLPGLAADTQYF
clone_size: few; j_call: TRBJ2-5; d_call: TRBD1; v_call: TRBV7-6; cdr3_nt: TGTGCCAGCAGCTTAGGGACAGGGCTCGGAGAGACCCAGTACTTC; cdr3_aa: CASSLGTGLGETQYF
clone_size: few; j_call: TRBJ2-3; d_call: TRBD2; v_call: TRBV7-2; cdr3_nt: TGTGCCAGCAGCTTATCTAGCGGCCTTAGCACAGATACGCAGTATTTT; cdr3_aa: CASSLSSGLSTDTQYF
clone_size: NA; j_call: TRBJ2-7; d_call: NA; v_call: TRBV7-2; cdr3_nt: TGTGCCACGCCCGGCGCTAGCCTCGGCGAGCAGTACTTC; cdr3_aa: CATPGASLGEQYF
clone_size: few; j_call: TRBJ2-1; d_call: NA; v_call: TRBV29-1; cdr3_nt: TGCAGCGTGGTCCCCACTAATGAGCAGTTCTTC; cdr3_aa: CSVVPTNEQFF
clone_size: NA; j_call: TRBJ2-7; d_call: TRBD2; v_call: TRBV6-6; cdr3_nt: TGTGCCAGCAGTTCGGGACTAGCGGGACGATACGAGCAGTACTTC; cdr3_aa: CASSSGLAGRYEQYF
clone_size: NA; j_call: TRBJ2-1; d_call: NA; v_call: TRBV4-1; cdr3_nt: TGCGCCAGCAGCACTGACAGTCAGCAGTTCTTC; cdr3_aa: CASSTDSQQFF
clone_size: NA; j_call: TRBJ1-1; d_call: NA; v_call: TRBV2; cdr3_nt: TGTGCCAGCAGTGATCGACCCACTGAAGCTTTCTTT; cdr3_aa: CASSDRPTEAFF
clone_size: NA; j_call: TRBJ2-7; d_call: NA; v_call: TRBV28; cdr3_nt: TGTGCCAGCCTCGGTCCCTCCGAGCAGTACTTC; cdr3_aa: CASLGPSEQYF
clone_size: many; j_call: TRBJ2-2; d_call: TRBD2; v_call: TRBV12-3/TRBV12-4; cdr3_nt: TGTGCCAGCAGGGAGACTAGCACCTTCACCGGGGAGCTGTTTTTT; cdr3_aa: CASRETSTFTGELFF
clone_size: once; j_call: TRBJ2-1; d_call: TRBD1; v_call: TRBV6-5; cdr3_nt: TGTGCCAGCAGTGCCCAGGGGGCGAGATACAATGAGCAGTTCTTC; cdr3_aa: CASSAQGARYNEQFF
clone_size: NA; j_call: TRBJ2-5; d_call: TRBD1; v_call: TRBV12-3/TRBV12-4; cdr3_nt: TGTGCCAGCAGTTTATGGGACAGGGGGCACCAAGAGACCCAGTACTTC; cdr3_aa: CASSLWDRGHQETQYF
clone_size: NA; j_call: TRBJ1-2; d_call: NA; v_call: TRBV6-5; cdr3_nt: TGTGCCAGCAGATCCCCCCCGGGGCTTAACTATGGCTACACCTTC; cdr3_aa: CASRSPPGLNYGYTF
clone_size: NA; j_call: TRBJ2-1; d_call: TRBD2; v_call: TRBV10-3; cdr3_nt: TGTGCCATCAGCGCCCGGACTAGCGAGCAGTTCTTC; cdr3_aa: CAISARTSEQFF
clone_size: NA; j_call: TRBJ1-1; d_call: NA; v_call: TRBV7-3; cdr3_nt: TGTGCCAGCAGCTTAGCTCAGGGGTCACAAGACACTGAAGCTTTCTTT; cdr3_aa: CASSLAQGSQDTEAFF
clone_size: NA; j_call: TRBJ1-5; d_call: NA; v_call: TRBV20-1; cdr3_nt: TGCAGTGCTAGAGATTGGCGAAGGATACGGCGCAATCAGCCCCAGCATTTT; cdr3_aa: CSARDWRRIRRNQPQHF
clone_size: NA; j_call: TRBJ2-1; d_call: NA; v_call: TRBV3-1; cdr3_nt: TGTGCCAGCAGAGCAAGGGGGATCACCTACAATGAGCAGTTCTTC; cdr3_aa: CASRARGITYNEQFF
clone_size: NA; j_call: TRBJ1-5; d_call: TRBD1; v_call: TRBV29-1; cdr3_nt: TGCAGCGTCGGGGGACAGGGGTTCAATCAGCCCCAGCATTTT; cdr3_aa: CSVGGQGFNQPQHF
clone_size: NA; j_call: TRBJ2-4; d_call: NA; v_call: TRBV27; cdr3_nt: TGTGCCAGCAGTTTATCCTGGGGAGGGGGGGCCAAAAACATTCAGTACTTC; cdr3_aa: CASSLSWGGGAKNIQYF
clone_size: many; j_call: TRBJ2-5; d_call: NA; v_call: TRBV21-1; cdr3_nt: TGTGCCAGCAGGCCCGACAGGCCGCTGGAGGAGACCCAGTACTTC; cdr3_aa: CASRPDRPLEETQYF
clone_size: NA; j_call: TRBJ2-3; d_call: TRBD2; v_call: TRBV27; cdr3_nt: TGTGCCAGCAGTTTGTATAGCGGGAGGTTCGATACGCAGTATTTT; cdr3_aa: CASSLYSGRFDTQYF
clone_size: few; j_call: TRBJ2-6; d_call: NA; v_call: TRBV18; cdr3_nt: TGTGCCAGCTCACCACCCCTCGGGTCTTCCCCGGAGGGCTCTGGGGCCAACGTCCTGACTTTC; cdr3_aa: CASSPPLGSSPEGSGANVLTF
clone_size: NA; j_call: TRBJ1-5; d_call: TRBD1; v_call: TRBV6-2/TRBV6-3; cdr3_nt: TGTGCCAGCAGCCGCGGACAGGTGGACAATCAGCCCCAGCATTTT; cdr3_aa: CASSRGQVDNQPQHF
clone_size: NA; j_call: TRBJ1-2; d_call: NA; v_call: TRBV28; cdr3_nt: TGTGCCAGCCGCCAGGGACTTAACTATGGCTACACCTTC; cdr3_aa: CASRQGLNYGYTF
clone_size: NA; j_call: TRBJ1-1; d_call: TRBD1; v_call: TRBV5-1; cdr3_nt: TGCGCCAGCAGGGTTTTGGGGGACAGCACTGAAGCTTTCTTT; cdr3_aa: CASRVLGDSTEAFF
clone_size: few; j_call: TRBJ2-5; d_call: NA; v_call: TRBV28; cdr3_nt: TGTGCCAGCAGCGAAGATGGACATTGGCAGTACTTC; cdr3_aa: CASSEDGHWQYF
clone_size: few; j_call: TRBJ2-7; d_call: NA; v_call: TRBV7-2; cdr3_nt: TGTGCCAGCAGCTTCGACAGAGACTACGGACAGCAGTACTTC; cdr3_aa: CASSFDRDYGQQYF
clone_size: NA; j_call: TRBJ2-7; d_call: TRBD2; v_call: TRBV27; cdr3_nt: TGTGCCAGCAGTTTCTACAGAGGGAGCGGGGTCCCCTACGAGCAGTACTTC; cdr3_aa: CASSFYRGSGVPYEQYF
clone_size: few; j_call: TRBJ2-3; d_call: TRBD1; v_call: TRBV10-3; cdr3_nt: TGTGCCATCAGTGAGTGGGACAGGTCACACAGAGACGCGTATTTT; cdr3_aa: CAISEWDRSHRDAYF
clone_size: NA; j_call: TRBJ2-3; d_call: TRBD1; v_call: TRBV5-1; cdr3_nt: TGCGCCAGCAGCGGTGACAGGGGCAGCACAGATACGCAGTATTTT; cdr3_aa: CASSGDRGSTDTQYF
clone_size: NA; j_call: TRBJ2-3; d_call: TRBD2; v_call: TRBV2; cdr3_nt: TGTGCCAGCAGTGAAAGCCCTAGCGGGATCGGCACAGATACGCAGTATTTT; cdr3_aa: CASSESPSGIGTDTQYF
clone_size: NA; j_call: TRBJ1-2; d_call: NA; v_call: TRBV7-9; cdr3_nt: TGTGCCAGCAGCTCCCCCTCGACCGCTAACTATGGCTACACCTTC; cdr3_aa: CASSSPSTANYGYTF